The clone carrying this T cell receptor (beta chain) was seen only a few times. The germline gives CDR1 MNHEY, CDR2 SMNVEV (reference sequence). V lost 5 bases and J lost 3, with 19 bases in between. The CDR3 length is 17 residues. The method was immunoSEQ multiplex PCR; TCRdb's version includes in-frame clones alone and lacks a portion of them. The sample contains around 97,000 clones, 90% of which appear only once. This sample was taken from a study of T cell changes during pregnancy in multiple sclerosis. This clonotype originated in a female donor in good health, enrolled as a control in a pregnancy study. The chain uses TRBV27 and TRBJ2-2; a possible D gene is TRBD1 (6 bases). The material sequenced was peripheral blood, taken in the second trimester of pregnancy. The CDR3 nucleotides are TGTGCCAGCAGTCCTGCTAAGACGGGACAATACACCGGGGAGCTGTTTTTT. Its protein is CASSPAKTGQYTGELFF.